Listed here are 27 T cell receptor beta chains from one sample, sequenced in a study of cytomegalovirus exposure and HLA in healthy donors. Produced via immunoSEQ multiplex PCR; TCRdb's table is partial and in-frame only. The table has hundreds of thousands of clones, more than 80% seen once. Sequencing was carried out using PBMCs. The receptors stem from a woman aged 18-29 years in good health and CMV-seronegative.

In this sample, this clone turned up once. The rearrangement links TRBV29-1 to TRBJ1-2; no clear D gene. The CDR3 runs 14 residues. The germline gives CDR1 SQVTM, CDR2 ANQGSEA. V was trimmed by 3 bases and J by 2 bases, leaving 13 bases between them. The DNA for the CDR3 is TGCAGCGTTGATGAACAGAGTTCAAACTATGGCTACACCTTC. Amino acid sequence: CSVDEQSSNYGYTF.

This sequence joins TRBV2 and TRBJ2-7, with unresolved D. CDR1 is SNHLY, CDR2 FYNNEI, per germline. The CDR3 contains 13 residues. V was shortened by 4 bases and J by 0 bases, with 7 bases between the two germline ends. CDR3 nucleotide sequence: TGTGCCAGCAGTGCCCCTAGCTCCTACGAGCAGTACTTC. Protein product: CASSAPSSYEQYF.

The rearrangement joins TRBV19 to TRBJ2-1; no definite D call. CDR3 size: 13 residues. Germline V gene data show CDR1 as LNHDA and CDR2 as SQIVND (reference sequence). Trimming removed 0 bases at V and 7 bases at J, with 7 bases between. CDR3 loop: CASSIDEFNEQFF. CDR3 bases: TGTGCCAGTAGTATAGATGAGTTTAATGAGCAGTTCTTC.

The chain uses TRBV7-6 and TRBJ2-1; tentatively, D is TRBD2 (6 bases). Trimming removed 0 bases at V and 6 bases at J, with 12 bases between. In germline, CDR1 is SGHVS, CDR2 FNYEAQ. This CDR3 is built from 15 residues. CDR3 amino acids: CASSLAGGLGNEQFF. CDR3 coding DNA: TGTGCCAGCAGCTTAGCGGGGGGTTTGGGCAATGAGCAGTTCTTC. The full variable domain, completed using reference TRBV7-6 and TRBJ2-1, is GAGVSQSPRYKVTKRGQDVALRCDPISGHVSLYWYRQALGQGPEFLTYFNYEAQQDKSGLPNDRFSAERPEGSISTLTIQRTEQRDSAMYRCASSLAGGLGNEQFFGPGTRLTVL.

CDR3 region: CASRVLAGPEETQYF. The CDR3 DNA sequence: TGTGCCAGCAGGGTACTAGCGGGCCCTGAAGAGACCCAGTACTTC. V usage is TRBV2 and J usage is TRBJ2-5; 9 bases map to TRBD2. Germline lookup yields CDR1 SNHLY and CDR2 FYNNEI. Trimming took 6 bases from V and 3 from J; bases not matched to a gene: 8. The CDR3 has 15 residues.

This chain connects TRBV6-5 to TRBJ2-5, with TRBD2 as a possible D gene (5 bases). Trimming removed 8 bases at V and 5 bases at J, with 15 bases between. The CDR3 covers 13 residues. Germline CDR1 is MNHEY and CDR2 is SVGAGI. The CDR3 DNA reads TGTGCCAGCGGGAGATTGGGTCCCGAGACCCAGTACTTC. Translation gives CASGRLGPETQYF.

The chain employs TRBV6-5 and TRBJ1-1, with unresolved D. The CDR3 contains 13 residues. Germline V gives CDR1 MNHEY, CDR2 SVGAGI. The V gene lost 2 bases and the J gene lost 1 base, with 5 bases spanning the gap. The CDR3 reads CASSYNRNTEAFF. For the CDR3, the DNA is TGTGCCAGCAGTTACAACAGGAACACTGAAGCTTTCTTT.

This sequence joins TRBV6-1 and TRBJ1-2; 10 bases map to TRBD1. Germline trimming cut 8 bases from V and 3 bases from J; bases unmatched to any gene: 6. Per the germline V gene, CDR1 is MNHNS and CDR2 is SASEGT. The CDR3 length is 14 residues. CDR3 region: CASLKGQGYYGYTF. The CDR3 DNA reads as TGTGCCAGCTTAAAGGGACAGGGGTACTATGGCTACACCTTC.

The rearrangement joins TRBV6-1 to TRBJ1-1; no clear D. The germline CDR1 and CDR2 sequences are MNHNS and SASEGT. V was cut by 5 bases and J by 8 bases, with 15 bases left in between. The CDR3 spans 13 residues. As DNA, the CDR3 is TGTGCCAGCAGTACGGGAGTCCGTCTGGAAGCTTTCTTT. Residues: CASSTGVRLEAFF.

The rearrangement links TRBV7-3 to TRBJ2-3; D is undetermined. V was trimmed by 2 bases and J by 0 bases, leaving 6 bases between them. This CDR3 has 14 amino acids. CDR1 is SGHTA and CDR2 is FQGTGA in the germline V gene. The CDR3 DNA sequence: TGTGCCAGCAGCTTATCGGTTAGCACAGATACGCAGTATTTT. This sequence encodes CASSLSVSTDTQYF.

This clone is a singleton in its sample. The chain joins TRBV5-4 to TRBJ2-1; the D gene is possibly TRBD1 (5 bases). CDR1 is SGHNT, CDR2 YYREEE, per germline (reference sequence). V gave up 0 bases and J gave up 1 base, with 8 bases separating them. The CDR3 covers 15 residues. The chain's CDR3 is CASSLEGASYNEQFF. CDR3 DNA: TGTGCCAGCAGCTTGGAAGGGGCTTCCTACAATGAGCAGTTCTTC.

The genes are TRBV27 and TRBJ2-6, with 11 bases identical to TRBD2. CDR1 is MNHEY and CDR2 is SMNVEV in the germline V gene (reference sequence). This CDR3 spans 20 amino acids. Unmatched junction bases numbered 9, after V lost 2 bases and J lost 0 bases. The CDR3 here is CASSLTPLAGVRSGANVLTF. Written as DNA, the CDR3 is TGTGCCAGCAGTTTAACCCCACTAGCGGGGGTCCGCTCTGGGGCCAACGTCCTGACTTTC.

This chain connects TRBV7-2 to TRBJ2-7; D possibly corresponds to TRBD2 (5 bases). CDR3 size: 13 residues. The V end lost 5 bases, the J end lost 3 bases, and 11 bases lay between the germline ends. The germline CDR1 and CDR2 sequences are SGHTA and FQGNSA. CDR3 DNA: TGTGCCAGCAGCGGGCTAGAGGGCTACGAGCAGTACTTC. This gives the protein CASSGLEGYEQYF.

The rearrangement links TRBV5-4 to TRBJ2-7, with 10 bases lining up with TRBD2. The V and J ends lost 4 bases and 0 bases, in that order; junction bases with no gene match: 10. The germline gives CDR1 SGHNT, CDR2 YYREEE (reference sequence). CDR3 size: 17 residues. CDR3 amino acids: CASSLSGGAIFSYEQYF. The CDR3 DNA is TGTGCCAGCAGCCTGAGCGGGGGGGCCATCTTCTCCTACGAGCAGTACTTC.

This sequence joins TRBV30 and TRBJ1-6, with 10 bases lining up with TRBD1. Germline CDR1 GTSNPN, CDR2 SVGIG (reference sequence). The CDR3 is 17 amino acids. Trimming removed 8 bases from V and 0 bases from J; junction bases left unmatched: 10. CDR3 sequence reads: CAEMDRGKSSYNSPLHF. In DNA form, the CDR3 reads TGTGCCGAGATGGACAGGGGGAAGAGCTCCTATAATTCACCCCTCCACTTT.

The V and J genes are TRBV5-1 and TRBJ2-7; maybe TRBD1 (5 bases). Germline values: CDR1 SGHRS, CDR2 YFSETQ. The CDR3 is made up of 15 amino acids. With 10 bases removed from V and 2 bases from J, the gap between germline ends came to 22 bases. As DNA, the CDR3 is TGCGCCTCGCGCGAAGGATTTCAGGGCACCTACGAGCAGTACTTC. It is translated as CASREGFQGTYEQYF.

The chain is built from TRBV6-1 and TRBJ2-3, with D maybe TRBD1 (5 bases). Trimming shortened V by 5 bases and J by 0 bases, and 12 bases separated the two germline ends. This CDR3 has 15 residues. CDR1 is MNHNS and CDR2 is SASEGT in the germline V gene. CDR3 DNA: TGTGCCAGCAGTAGCTCGACAGCTAGCACAGATACGCAGTATTTT. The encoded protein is CASSSSTASTDTQYF.

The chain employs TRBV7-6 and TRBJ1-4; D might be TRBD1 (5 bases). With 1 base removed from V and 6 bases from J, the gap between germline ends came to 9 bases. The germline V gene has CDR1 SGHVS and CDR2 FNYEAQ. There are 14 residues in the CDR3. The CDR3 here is CASSLGRGDEKLFF. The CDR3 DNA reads TGTGCCAGCAGCTTAGGTAGGGGCGATGAAAAACTGTTTTTT.

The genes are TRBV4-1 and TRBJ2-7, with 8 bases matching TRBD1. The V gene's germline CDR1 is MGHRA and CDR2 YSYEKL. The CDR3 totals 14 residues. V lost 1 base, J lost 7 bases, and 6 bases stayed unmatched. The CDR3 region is CASSQGTGTWEQYF. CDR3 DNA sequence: TGCGCCAGCAGCCAAGGGACAGGGACGTGGGAGCAGTACTTC.

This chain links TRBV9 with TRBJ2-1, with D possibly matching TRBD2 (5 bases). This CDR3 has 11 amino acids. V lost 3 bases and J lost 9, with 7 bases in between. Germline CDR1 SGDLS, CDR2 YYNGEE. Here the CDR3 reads CASSDGSEQFF. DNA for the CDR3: TGTGCCAGCAGCGATGGGAGTGAGCAGTTCTTC.

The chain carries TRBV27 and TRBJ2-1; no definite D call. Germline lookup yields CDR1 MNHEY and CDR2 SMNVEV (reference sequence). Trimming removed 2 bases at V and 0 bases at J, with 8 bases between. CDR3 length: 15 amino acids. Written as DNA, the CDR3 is TGTGCCAGCAGTTTAGCTAGGAGCTCCTACAATGAGCAGTTCTTC. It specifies CASSLARSSYNEQFF.

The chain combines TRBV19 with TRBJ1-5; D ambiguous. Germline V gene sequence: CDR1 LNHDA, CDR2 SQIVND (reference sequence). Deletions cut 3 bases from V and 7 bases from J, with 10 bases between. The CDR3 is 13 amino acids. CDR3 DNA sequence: TGTGCCAGTAGTATGAGGCTGAAACAGCCCCAGCATTTT. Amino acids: CASSMRLKQPQHF.

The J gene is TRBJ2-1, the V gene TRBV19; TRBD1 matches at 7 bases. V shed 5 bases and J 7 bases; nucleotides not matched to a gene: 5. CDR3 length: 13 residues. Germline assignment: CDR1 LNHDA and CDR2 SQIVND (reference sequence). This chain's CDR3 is CASSSTGRNEQFF. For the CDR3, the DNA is TGTGCCAGTAGTTCGACAGGGCGAAATGAGCAGTTCTTC. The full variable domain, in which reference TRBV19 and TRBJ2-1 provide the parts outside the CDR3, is DGGITQSPKYLFRKEGQNVTLSCEQNLNHDAMYWYRQDPGQGLRLIYYSQIVNDFQKGDIAEGYSVSREKKESFPLTVTSAQKNPTAFYLCASSSTGRNEQFFGPGTRLTVL.

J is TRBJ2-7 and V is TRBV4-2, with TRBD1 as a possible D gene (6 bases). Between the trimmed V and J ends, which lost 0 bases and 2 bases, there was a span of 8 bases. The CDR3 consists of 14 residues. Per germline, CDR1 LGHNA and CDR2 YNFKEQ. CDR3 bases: TGTGCCAGCAGCCAAGAGGACAGAACCTACGAGCAGTACTTC. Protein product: CASSQEDRTYEQYF.

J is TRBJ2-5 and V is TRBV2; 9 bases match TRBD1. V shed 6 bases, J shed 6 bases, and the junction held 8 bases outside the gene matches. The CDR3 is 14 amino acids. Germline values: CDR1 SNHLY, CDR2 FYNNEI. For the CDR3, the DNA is TGTGCCAGCAGCCAGGGACAGGGATCGAAGACCCAGTACTTC. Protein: CASSQGQGSKTQYF.

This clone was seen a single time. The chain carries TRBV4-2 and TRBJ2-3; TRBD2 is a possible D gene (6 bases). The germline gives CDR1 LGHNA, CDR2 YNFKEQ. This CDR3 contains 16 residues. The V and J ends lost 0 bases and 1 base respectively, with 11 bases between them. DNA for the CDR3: TGTGCCAGCAGCCAAGAGGAGGGGTGGGGCACAGATACGCAGTATTTT. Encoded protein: CASSQEEGWGTDTQYF.

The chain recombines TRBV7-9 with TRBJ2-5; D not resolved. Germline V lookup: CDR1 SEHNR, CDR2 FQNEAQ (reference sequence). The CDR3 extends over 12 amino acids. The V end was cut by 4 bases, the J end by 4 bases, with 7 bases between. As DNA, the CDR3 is TGTGCCAGCAGCTCTGCGGTAGAGACCCAGTACTTC. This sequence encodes CASSSAVETQYF.